This TCR beta chain was documented in a study of technical replicates of blood from a handful of donors. Profiled with immunoSEQ multiplex PCR; TCRdb holds only in-frame clones, not every one. The sample holds about 80,000 clones, around 86% seen once. Sequences were obtained from PBMCs. This TCR came from a human donor in good health. Some clones in this sample may be carry-over from other donors' samples.

The CDR3 coding sequence is TGCAGCGTGATATCACTAGGGACCTACGAGCAGTACTTC. The encoded protein is CSVISLGTYEQYF. J is TRBJ2-7 and V is TRBV29-1, with D possibly matching TRBD2 (5 bases). Between the trimmed V and J ends, which lost 6 bases and 2 bases, there was a span of 14 bases. The CDR3 is 13 amino acids. Germline V gene data show CDR1 as SQVTM and CDR2 as ANQGSEA.